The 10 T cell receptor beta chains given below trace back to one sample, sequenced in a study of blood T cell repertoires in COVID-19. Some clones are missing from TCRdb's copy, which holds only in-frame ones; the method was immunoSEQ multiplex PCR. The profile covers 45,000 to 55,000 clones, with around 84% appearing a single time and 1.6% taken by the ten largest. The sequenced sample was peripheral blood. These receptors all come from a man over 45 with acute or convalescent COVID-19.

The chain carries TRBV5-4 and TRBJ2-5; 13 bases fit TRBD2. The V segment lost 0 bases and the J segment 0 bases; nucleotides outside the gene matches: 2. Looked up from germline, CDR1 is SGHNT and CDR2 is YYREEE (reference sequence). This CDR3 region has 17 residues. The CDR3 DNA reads TGTGCCAGCAGCTTGGAGGGACTAGCGGGGAACCAAGAGACCCAGTACTTC. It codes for CASSLEGLAGNQETQYF.

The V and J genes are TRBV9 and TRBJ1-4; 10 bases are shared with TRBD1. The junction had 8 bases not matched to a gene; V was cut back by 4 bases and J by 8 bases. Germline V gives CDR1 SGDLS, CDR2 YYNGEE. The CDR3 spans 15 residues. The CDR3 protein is CASSLGTGAGEKLFF. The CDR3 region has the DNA TGTGCCAGCAGCTTGGGGACAGGGGCTGGCGAAAAACTGTTTTTT.

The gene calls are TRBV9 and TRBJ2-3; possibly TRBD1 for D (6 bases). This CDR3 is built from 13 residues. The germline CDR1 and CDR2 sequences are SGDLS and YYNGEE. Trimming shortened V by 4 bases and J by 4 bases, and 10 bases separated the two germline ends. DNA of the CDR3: TGTGCCAGCAGCCTACAGGGTGCAGATACGCAGTATTTT. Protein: CASSLQGADTQYF.

CDR3 in DNA: TGCGCCAGCAGCTTAGGAGCGGGAGGAGTCACAGATACGCAGTATTTT. This gives the protein CASSLGAGGVTDTQYF. V gene TRBV5-1 combines with J gene TRBJ2-3; 9 positions agree with TRBD2. V shed 2 bases and J 2 bases; nucleotides not matched to a gene: 6. CDR3 length: 16 amino acids. Germline CDR1 is SGHRS and CDR2 is YFSETQ.

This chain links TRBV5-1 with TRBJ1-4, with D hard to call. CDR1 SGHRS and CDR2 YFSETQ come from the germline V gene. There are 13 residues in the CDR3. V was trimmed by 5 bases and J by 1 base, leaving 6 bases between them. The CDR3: CASRSLTNEKLFF. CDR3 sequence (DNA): TGCGCCAGCAGGAGTTTAACTAATGAAAAACTGTTTTTT.

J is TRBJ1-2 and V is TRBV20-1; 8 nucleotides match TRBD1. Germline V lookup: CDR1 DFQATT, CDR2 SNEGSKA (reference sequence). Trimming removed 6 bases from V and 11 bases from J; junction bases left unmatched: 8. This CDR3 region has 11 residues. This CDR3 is CSAIDRGGYTF. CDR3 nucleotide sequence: TGCAGTGCGATCGACAGGGGCGGGTACACCTTC.

The CDR3 is CASSQEGYSNTGELFF. The CDR3 DNA is TGCGCCAGCAGCCAAGAGGGCTACTCGAACACCGGGGAGCTGTTTTTT. The V and J genes are TRBV4-3 and TRBJ2-2, with D unclear. The V end was cut by 0 bases, the J end by 0 bases, with 8 bases between. CDR3 length: 16 residues. From germline, CDR1 is LGHNA and CDR2 YSLEER.

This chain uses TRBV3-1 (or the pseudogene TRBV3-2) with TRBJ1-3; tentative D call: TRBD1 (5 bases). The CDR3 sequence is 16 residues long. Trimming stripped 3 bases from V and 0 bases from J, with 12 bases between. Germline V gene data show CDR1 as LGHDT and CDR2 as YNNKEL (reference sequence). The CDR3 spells CASSQTERNSGNTIYF. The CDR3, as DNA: TGTGCCAGCAGCCAGACAGAAAGGAACTCTGGAAACACCATATATTTT.

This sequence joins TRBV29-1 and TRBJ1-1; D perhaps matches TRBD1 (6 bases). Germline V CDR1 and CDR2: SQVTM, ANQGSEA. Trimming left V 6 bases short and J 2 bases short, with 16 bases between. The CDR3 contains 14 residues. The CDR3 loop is CSVASRGGNTEAFF. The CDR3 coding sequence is TGCAGCGTCGCGTCCCGAGGGGGTAACACTGAAGCTTTCTTT.

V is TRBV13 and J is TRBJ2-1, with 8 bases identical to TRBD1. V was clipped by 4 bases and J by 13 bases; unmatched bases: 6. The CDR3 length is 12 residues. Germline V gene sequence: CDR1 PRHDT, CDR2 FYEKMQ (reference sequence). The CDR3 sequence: CASSSAGQDQFF. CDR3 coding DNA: TGTGCCAGCAGCTCCGCGGGACAGGACCAGTTCTTC.